This entry describes one TCR beta chain. The CDR3 has 15 amino acids. V lost 2 bases to trimming and J lost 4 bases, with 13 bases between them. Germline CDR1 is SGDLS and CDR2 is YYNGEE. As originally analysed: Amplification from reference gene primers served as the basis for estimated nucleated cell counts. The assay was immunoSEQ multiplex PCR, and TCRdb's table has in-frame clones only and misses some. V and J calls and clone size come straight from that table; D and trimming were deduced from the DNA. The sample records roughly 120,000 clones, about 74% being singletons. The sample is drawn from a study of blood T cell repertoires in COVID-19. Study as a whole: Samples taken during acute and convalescent COVID-19 were collected in the United States, Italy and Spain. The analysed material was cDNA or gDNA that came from T cells, B-cell-depleted T cells, or PBMCs.

The rearrangement joins TRBV9 to TRBJ1-5, with D maybe TRBD1 (5 bases). Input material: peripheral blood. This TCR came from a human donor in a cohort sampled during active COVID-19. CDR3 loop: CASSVAGGENQPQHF. The CDR3 DNA reads TGTGCCAGCAGCGTTGCGGGGGGGGAGAATCAGCCCCAGCATTTT. Combining the CDR3 with reference TRBV9 and TRBJ1-5 gives the whole variable domain DSGVTQTPKHLITATGQRVTLRCSPRSGDLSVYWYQQSLDQGLQFLIQYYNGEERAKGNILERFSAQQFPDLHSELNLSSLELGDSALYFCASSVAGGENQPQHFGDGTRLSIL.